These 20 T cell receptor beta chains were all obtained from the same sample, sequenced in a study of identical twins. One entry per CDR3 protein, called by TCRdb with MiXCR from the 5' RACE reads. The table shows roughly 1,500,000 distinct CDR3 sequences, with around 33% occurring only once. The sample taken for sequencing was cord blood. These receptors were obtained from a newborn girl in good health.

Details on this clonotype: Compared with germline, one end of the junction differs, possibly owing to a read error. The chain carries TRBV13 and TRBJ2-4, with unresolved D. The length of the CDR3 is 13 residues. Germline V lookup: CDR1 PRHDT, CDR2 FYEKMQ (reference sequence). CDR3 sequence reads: CASKRAAKNVQYF. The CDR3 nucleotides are TGTGCCAGCAAACGCGCAGCCAAAAACGTTCAGTACTTC.

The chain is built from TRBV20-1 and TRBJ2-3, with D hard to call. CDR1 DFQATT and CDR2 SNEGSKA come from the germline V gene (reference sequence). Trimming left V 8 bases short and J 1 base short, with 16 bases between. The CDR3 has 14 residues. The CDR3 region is CSSTHGSRTDTQYF. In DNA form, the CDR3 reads TGCAGTTCCACGCACGGATCTCGCACAGATACGCAGTATTTT.

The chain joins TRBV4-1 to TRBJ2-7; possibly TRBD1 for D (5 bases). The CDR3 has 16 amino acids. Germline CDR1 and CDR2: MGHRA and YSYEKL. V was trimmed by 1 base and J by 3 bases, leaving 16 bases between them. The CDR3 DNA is TGCGCCAGCAGCCAAGTAGGGGCCAGGAACTTCTACGAGCAGTACTTC. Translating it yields CASSQVGARNFYEQYF.

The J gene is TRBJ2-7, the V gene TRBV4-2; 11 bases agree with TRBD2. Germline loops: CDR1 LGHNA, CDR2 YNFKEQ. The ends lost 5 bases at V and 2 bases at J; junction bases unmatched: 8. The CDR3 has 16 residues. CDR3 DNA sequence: TGTGCCAGCAGCTCGACGACTAGCGGGGCTACCTACGAGCAGTACTTC. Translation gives CASSSTTSGATYEQYF.

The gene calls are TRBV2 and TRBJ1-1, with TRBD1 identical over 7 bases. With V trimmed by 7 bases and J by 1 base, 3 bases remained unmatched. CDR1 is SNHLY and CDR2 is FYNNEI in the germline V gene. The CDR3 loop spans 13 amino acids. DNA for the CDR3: TGTGCCAGCACCGCAGGGGGGAACACTGAAGCTTTCTTT. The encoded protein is CASTAGGNTEAFF.

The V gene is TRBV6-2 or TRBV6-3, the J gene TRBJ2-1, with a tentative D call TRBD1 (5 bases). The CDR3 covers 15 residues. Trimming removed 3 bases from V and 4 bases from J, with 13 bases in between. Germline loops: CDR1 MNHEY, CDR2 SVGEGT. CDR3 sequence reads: CASSYPGWGYNEQFF. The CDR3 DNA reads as TGTGCCAGCAGTTATCCAGGGTGGGGTTACAATGAGCAGTTCTTC.

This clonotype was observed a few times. The CDR3 protein is CSARDWRDTQYF. CDR3 bases: TGCAGTGCTAGAGATTGGAGGGATACGCAGTATTTT. The V call is TRBV20-1, the J call TRBJ2-3, with D possibly TRBD2 on 5 matching bases. Germline V CDR1 and CDR2: DFQATT, SNEGSKA (reference sequence). The ends were cut back, 0 bases at V and 6 bases at J, with 7 bases in the middle. This CDR3 comprises 12 residues.

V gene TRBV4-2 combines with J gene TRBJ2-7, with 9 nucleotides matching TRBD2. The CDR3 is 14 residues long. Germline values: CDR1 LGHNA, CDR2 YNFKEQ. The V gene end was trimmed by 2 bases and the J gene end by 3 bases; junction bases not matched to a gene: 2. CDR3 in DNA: TGTGCCAGCAGCCAAAATAGCGGGAGCTACGAGCAGTACTTC. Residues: CASSQNSGSYEQYF.

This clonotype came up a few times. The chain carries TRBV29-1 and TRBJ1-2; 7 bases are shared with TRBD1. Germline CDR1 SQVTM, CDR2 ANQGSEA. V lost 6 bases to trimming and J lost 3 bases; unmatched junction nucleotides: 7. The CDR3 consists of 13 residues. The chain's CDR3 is CSVLTGWHYGYTF. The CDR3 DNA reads TGCAGCGTCCTGACAGGGTGGCACTATGGCTACACCTTC.

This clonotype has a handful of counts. As DNA, the CDR3 is TGCAGTGCTAGTAGGAACATGATCGGTCAGCCCCAGCATTTT. Protein: CSASRNMIGQPQHF. The rearrangement uses TRBV20-1 and TRBJ1-5; no clear D gene. The CDR3 loop spans 14 amino acids. Germline V gives CDR1 DFQATT, CDR2 SNEGSKA (reference sequence). V was trimmed by 3 bases and J by 6 bases, leaving 15 bases between them.

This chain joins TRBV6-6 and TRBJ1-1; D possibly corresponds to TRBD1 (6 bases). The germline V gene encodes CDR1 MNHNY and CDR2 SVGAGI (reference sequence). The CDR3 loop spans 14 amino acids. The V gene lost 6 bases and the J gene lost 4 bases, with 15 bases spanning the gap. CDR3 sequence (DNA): TGTGCCAGCAGCCCAACAGGGAAAGGCACTGAAGCTTTCTTT. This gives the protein CASSPTGKGTEAFF.

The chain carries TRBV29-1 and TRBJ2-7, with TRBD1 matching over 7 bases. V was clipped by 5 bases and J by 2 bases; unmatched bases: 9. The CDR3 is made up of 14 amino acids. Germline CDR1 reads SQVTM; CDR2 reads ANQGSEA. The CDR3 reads CSVQPGTVPYEQYF. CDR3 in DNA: TGCAGCGTTCAACCCGGGACAGTTCCCTACGAGCAGTACTTC.

The DNA of the CDR3 is TGTGCCAGCAGTACCTGGACAGTCACAGATACGCAGTATTTT. This encodes CASSTWTVTDTQYF. The V gene is TRBV27, the J gene TRBJ2-3; D may be TRBD1 (6 bases). The CDR3 totals 14 residues. Germline CDR1 MNHEY, CDR2 SMNVEV (reference sequence). V was pared by 5 bases and J by 2 bases, with 11 bases between.

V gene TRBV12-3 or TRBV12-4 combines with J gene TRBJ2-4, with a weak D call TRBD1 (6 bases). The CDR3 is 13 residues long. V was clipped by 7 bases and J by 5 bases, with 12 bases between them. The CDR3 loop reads CASTLTGQNIQYF. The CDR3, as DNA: TGTGCCAGCACTCTGACAGGTCAAAACATTCAGTACTTC.

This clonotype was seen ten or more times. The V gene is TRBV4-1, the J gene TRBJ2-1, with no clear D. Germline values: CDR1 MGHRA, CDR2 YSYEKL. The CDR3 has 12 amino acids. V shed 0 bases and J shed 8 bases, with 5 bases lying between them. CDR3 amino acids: CASSQEVYEQFF. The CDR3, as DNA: TGCGCCAGCAGCCAAGAAGTCTATGAGCAGTTCTTC.

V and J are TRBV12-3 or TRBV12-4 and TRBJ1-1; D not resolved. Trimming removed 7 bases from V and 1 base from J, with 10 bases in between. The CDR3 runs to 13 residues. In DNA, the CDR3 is TGTGCCAGCACTTTCGGGCCGAACACTGAAGCTTTCTTT. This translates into CASTFGPNTEAFF.

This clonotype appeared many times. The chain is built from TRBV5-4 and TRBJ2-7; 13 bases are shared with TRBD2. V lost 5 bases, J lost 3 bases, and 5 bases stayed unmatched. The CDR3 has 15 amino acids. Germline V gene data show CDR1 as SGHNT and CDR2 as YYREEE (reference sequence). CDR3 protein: CASSPGTSGIYEQYF. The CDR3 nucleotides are TGTGCCAGCAGTCCCGGGACTAGCGGGATCTACGAGCAGTACTTC. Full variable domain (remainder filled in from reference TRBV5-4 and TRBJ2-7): ETGVTQSPTHLIKTRGQQVTLRCSSQSGHNTVSWYQQALGQGPQFIFQYYREEENGRGNFPPRFSGLQFPNYSSELNVNALELDDSALYLCASSPGTSGIYEQYFGPGTRLTVT.

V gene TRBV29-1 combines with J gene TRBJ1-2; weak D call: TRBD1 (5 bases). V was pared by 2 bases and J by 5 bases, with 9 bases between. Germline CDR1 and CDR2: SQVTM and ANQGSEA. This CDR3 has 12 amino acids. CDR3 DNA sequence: TGCAGCGTTGAAAATGCAGGGTATGGCTACACCTTC. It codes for CSVENAGYGYTF.

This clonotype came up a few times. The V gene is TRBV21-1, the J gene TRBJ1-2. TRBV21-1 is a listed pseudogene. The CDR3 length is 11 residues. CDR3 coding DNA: TGTGCCAGCAGCGTGTTTCCCCGCTACACCTTC. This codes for CASSVFPRYTF.

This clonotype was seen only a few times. This chain's CDR3 is CSLGGLKAGPYEQYF. The CDR3 DNA reads as TGCAGTTTGGGGGGGTTAAAGGCGGGGCCCTACGAGCAGTACTTC. This chain links TRBV20-1 with TRBJ2-7, with TRBD2 identical over 7 bases. Germline V gives CDR1 DFQATT, CDR2 SNEGSKA (reference sequence). This CDR3 has 15 amino acids. Trimming took 8 bases from V and 2 from J; bases not matched to a gene: 15.